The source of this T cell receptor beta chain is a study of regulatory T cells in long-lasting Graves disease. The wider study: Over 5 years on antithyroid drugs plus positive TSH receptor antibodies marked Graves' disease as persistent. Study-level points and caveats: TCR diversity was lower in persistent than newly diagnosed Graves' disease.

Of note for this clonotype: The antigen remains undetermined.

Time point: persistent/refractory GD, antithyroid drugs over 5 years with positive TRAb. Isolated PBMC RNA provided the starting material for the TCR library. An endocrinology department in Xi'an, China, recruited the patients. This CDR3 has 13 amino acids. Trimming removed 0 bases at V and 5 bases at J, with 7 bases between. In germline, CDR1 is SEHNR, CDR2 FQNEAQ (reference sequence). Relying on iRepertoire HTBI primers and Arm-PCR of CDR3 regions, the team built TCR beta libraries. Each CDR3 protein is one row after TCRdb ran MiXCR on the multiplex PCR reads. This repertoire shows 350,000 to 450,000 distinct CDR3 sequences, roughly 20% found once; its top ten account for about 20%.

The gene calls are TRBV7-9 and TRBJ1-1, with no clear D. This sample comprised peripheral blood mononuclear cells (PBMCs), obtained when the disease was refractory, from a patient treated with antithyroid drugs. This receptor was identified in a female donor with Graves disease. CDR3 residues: CASSLARRTEAFF. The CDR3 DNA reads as TGTGCCAGCAGCTTAGCGAGGAGGACTGAAGCTTTCTTT.